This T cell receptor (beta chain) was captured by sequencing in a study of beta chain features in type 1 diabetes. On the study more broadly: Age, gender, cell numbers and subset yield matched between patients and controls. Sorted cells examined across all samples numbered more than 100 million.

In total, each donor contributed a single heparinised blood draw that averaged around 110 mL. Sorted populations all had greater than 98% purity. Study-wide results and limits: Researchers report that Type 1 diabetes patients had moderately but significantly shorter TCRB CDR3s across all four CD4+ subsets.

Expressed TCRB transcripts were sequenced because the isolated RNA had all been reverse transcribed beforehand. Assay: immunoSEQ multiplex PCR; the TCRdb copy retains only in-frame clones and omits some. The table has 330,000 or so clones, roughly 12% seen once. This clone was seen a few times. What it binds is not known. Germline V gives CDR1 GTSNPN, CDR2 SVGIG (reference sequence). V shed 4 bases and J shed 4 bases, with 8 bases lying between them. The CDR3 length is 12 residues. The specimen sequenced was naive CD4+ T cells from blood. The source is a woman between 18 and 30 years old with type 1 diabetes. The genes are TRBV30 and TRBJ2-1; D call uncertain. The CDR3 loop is CAWIGYYNEQFF. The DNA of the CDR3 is TGTGCCTGGATCGGGTATTACAATGAGCAGTTCTTC.